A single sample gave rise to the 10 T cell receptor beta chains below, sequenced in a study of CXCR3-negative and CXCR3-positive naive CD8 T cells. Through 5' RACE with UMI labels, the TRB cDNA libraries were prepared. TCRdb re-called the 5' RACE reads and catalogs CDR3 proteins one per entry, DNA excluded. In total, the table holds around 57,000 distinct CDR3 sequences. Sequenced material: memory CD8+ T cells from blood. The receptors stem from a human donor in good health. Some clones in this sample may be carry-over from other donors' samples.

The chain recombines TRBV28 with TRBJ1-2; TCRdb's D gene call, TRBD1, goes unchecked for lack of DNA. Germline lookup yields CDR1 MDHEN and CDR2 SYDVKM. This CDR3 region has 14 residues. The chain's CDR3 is CASSPPGTEGGYTF.

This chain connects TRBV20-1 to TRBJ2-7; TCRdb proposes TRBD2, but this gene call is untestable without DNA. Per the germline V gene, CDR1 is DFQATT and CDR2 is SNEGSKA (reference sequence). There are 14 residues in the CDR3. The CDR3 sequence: CSAGPAGGSYEQYF.

This chain's CDR3 is CSATSVTTDTQYF. The J gene is TRBJ2-3, the V gene TRBV20-1; TCRdb designates TRBD2, a call that cannot be tested without DNA. The CDR3 has 13 amino acids. CDR1 DFQATT and CDR2 SNEGSKA come from the germline V gene (reference sequence).

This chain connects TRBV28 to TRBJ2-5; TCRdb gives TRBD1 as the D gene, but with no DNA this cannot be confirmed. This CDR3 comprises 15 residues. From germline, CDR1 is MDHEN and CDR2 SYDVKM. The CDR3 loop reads CASSSGQLYQETQYF.

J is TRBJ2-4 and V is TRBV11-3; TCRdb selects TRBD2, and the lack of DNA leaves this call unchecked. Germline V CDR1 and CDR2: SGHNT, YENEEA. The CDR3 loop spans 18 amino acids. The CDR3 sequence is CASSFIKCPGGAKNIQYF. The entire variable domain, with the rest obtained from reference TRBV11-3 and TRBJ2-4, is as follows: EAGVVQSPRYKIIEKKQPVAFWCNPISGHNTLYWYLQNLGQGPELLIRYENEEAVDDSQLPKDRFSAERLKGVDSTLKIQPAELGDSAVYLCASSFIKCPGGAKNIQYFGAGTRLSVL.

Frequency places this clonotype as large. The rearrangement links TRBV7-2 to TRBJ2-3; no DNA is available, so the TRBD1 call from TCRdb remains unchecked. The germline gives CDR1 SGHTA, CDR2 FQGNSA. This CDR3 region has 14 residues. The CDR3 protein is CASSLDSFSGTQYF.

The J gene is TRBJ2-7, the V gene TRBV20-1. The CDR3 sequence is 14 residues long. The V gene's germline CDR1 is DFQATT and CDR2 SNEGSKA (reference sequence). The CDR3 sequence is CSAIGWTDTYEQYF.

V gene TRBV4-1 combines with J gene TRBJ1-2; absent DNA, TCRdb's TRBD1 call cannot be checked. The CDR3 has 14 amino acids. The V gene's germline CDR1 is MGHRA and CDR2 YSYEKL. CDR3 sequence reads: CASSQERGAVGYTF.

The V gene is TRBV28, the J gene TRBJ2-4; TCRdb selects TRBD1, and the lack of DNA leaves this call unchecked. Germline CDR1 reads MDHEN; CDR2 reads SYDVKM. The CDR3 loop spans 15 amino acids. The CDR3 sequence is CASSPPGPDGNIQYF.

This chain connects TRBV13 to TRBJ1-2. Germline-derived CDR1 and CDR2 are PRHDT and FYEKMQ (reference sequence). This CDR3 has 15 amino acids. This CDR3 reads CASSLSQSFSYGYTF.